Listed here are 21 T cell receptor beta chains from one sample, sequenced in a study of control samples from healthy donors and cancer patients. The protocol was immunoSEQ multiplex PCR, while the TCRdb copy is restricted to in-frame clones and leaves out a portion. The data contain some 80,000 clones, around nine tenths of them singletons. Sequencing input: blood. These receptors came from a man in his fifties in good health.

The rearrangement links TRBV5-1 to TRBJ1-5; D remains ambiguous. The CDR3 contains 13 residues. Per germline, CDR1 SGHRS and CDR2 YFSETQ. V gave up 2 bases and J gave up 3 bases, with 6 bases separating them. This chain's CDR3 is CASSLDPNQPQHF. The CDR3 bases are TGCGCCAGCAGCTTAGATCCCAATCAGCCCCAGCATTTT.

This clone was detected only once. The J gene is TRBJ2-7, the V gene TRBV27; TRBD1 aligns across 8 bases. Germline values: CDR1 MNHEY, CDR2 SMNVEV (reference sequence). The V gene end was trimmed by 10 bases and the J gene end by 8 bases; junction bases not matched to a gene: 10. There are 12 residues in the CDR3. The CDR3 loop reads CATTGQGGKQYF. As DNA, the CDR3 is TGTGCCACCACCGGACAGGGTGGTAAGCAGTACTTC.

The gene calls are TRBV18 and TRBJ1-2; 7 bases fit TRBD1. The CDR3 is 17 amino acids. Unmatched junction bases numbered 14, after V lost 3 bases and J lost 4 bases. Per germline, CDR1 KGHSH and CDR2 LQKENI. The CDR3 reads CASSPQGVGSLSYGYTF. DNA of the CDR3: TGTGCCAGCTCACCCCAGGGGGTAGGGTCACTATCCTATGGCTACACCTTC.

The V gene is TRBV11-2, the J gene TRBJ2-5; D call uncertain. The CDR3 consists of 14 residues. Trimming took off 4 bases at V and 5 bases at J, with 14 bases between the two ends. Germline lookup yields CDR1 SGHAT and CDR2 FQNNGV. CDR3 DNA: TGTGCCAGCAGCTCTTGGGAAAAAGAGGAGACCCAGTACTTC. Its protein is CASSSWEKEETQYF.

This chain connects TRBV27 to TRBJ2-5; 11 bases fit TRBD2. The V and J ends lost 6 bases and 0 bases, in that order; junction bases with no gene match: 9. This CDR3 has 17 residues. Germline-derived CDR1 and CDR2 are MNHEY and SMNVEV (reference sequence). The CDR3 protein is CASSPATSGAYQETQYF. The CDR3 nucleotides read TGTGCCAGCAGCCCGGCGACTAGCGGGGCCTACCAAGAGACCCAGTACTTC.

The chain is built from TRBV7-2 and TRBJ2-5; D is perhaps TRBD1 or TRBD2 (6 bases each). Germline CDR1 and CDR2: SGHTA and FQGNSA. The V end was cut by 5 bases, the J end by 4 bases, with 14 bases between. The length of the CDR3 is 14 residues. The CDR3, as DNA: TGTGCCAGCAGCAATGGGGGGCCGGGAGAGACCCAGTACTTC. It translates to CASSNGGPGETQYF.

The rearrangement uses TRBV5-1 and TRBJ2-2; a weak D match, TRBD1 (6 bases). CDR3 length equals 15 residues. CDR1 and CDR2 (germline): SGHRS, YFSETQ. V lost 4 bases, J lost 7 bases, and 17 bases lay in between. In nucleotides, the CDR3 is TGCGCCAGCAGCGTACAGGGTTTCGGTGGCGGGGAGCTGTTTTTT. As protein: CASSVQGFGGGELFF. The whole variable domain, remainder taken from reference TRBV5-1 and TRBJ2-2, is KAGVTQTPRYLIKTRGQQVTLSCSPISGHRSVSWYQQTPGQGLQFLFEYFSETQRNKGNFPGRFSGRQFSNSRSEMNVSTLELGDSALYLCASSVQGFGGGELFFGEGSRLTVL.

V is TRBV6-1 and J is TRBJ1-6; D remains unclear. The germline CDR1 and CDR2 sequences are MNHNS and SASEGT. Trimming cost V 3 bases and J 9 bases, with 15 bases left between them. This CDR3 comprises 15 residues. CDR3 coding DNA: TGTGCCAGCAGTGACACGGGAGGTTATGGTTCACCCCTCCACTTT. Protein product: CASSDTGGYGSPLHF.

The V call is TRBV5-1, the J call TRBJ1-4, with D hard to call. Germline CDR1 SGHRS, CDR2 YFSETQ. V was pared by 4 bases and J by 5 bases, with 15 bases between. The CDR3 sequence is 15 residues long. This CDR3 reads CASSPHGESNEKLFF. As DNA, the CDR3 is TGCGCCAGCAGCCCCCACGGGGAGTCAAATGAAAAACTGTTTTTT. Combining the CDR3 with reference TRBV5-1 and TRBJ1-4 gives the whole variable domain KAGVTQTPRYLIKTRGQQVTLSCSPISGHRSVSWYQQTPGQGLQFLFEYFSETQRNKGNFPGRFSGRQFSNSRSEMNVSTLELGDSALYLCASSPHGESNEKLFFGSGTQLSVL.

The V gene is TRBV29-1, the J gene TRBJ1-2; D ambiguous. Trimming left V 6 bases short and J 7 bases short, with 12 bases between. Germline V gene lookup returns CDR1 SQVTM and CDR2 ANQGSEA. This CDR3 is built from 11 residues. CDR3 region: CSVYAPGGYTF. CDR3 in DNA: TGCAGCGTCTATGCCCCGGGTGGCTACACCTTC.

In its sample, this clone was seen once. The V and J genes are TRBV6-1 and TRBJ2-7, with a possible D match to TRBD1 (6 bases). The CDR3 loop spans 14 amino acids. Per germline, CDR1 MNHNS and CDR2 SASEGT. V was cut by 3 bases and J by 3 bases, with 12 bases left in between. CDR3: CASSDLRDIYEQYF. The CDR3 DNA reads as TGTGCCAGCAGTGACCTCCGGGACATCTACGAGCAGTACTTC.

The chain carries TRBV7-9 and TRBJ1-3; D is undetermined. This CDR3 has 16 residues. The germline V and J ends were trimmed by 3 bases and 1 base, with 13 bases remaining between them. The germline V gene has CDR1 SEHNR and CDR2 FQNEAQ (reference sequence). The CDR3 DNA reads TGTGCCAGCAGCTTCACCCGTTTCGTTTCTGGAAACACCATATATTTT. This translates into CASSFTRFVSGNTIYF. Filled out from reference TRBV7-9 and TRBJ1-3, the complete variable domain reads DTGVSQNPRHKITKRGQNVTFRCDPISEHNRLYWYRQTLGQGPEFLTYFQNEAQLEKSRLLSDRFSAERPKGSFSTLEIQRTEQGDSAMYLCASSFTRFVSGNTIYFGEGSWLTVV.

The chain uses TRBV7-3 and TRBJ2-5; 10 bases fit TRBD2. Trimming removed 0 bases from V and 4 bases from J; junction bases left unmatched: 5. The CDR3 extends over 16 amino acids. The germline V gene has CDR1 SGHTA and CDR2 FQGTGA. The CDR3 spells CASSLTGSSGGETQYF. The CDR3 DNA reads as TGTGCCAGCAGCTTAACCGGATCTAGCGGGGGAGAGACCCAGTACTTC.

V is TRBV27 and J is TRBJ1-2; D uncertain. Per germline, CDR1 MNHEY and CDR2 SMNVEV (reference sequence). This CDR3 is built from 12 residues. V lost 4 bases and J lost 6, with 9 bases in between. The CDR3 DNA sequence: TGTGCCAGCAGTTCAGGTGTTAATGGCTACACCTTC. The encoded protein is CASSSGVNGYTF.

The chain carries TRBV5-1 and TRBJ1-1; D is uncertain. CDR1 is SGHRS, CDR2 YFSETQ, per germline. V was trimmed by 0 bases and J by 1 base, leaving 4 bases between them. This CDR3 comprises 13 residues. The CDR3 region is CASSLGWNTEAFF. CDR3 bases: TGCGCCAGCAGCTTGGGATGGAACACTGAAGCTTTCTTT.

The V gene is TRBV30, the J gene TRBJ1-2; D is unresolved. Trimming removed 0 bases at V and 5 bases at J, with 7 bases between. Germline V gene sequence: CDR1 GTSNPN, CDR2 SVGIG (reference sequence). CDR3 size: 12 residues. The CDR3: CAWSVGGYGYTF. The CDR3 nucleotides are TGTGCCTGGAGTGTGGGCGGGTATGGCTACACCTTC.

The CDR3 protein is CASSNRDRGYAGYTF. CDR3 nucleotides: TGTGCCAGCAGCAACCGGGACAGGGGATATGCTGGCTACACCTTC. The chain uses TRBV3-1 (or the pseudogene TRBV3-2) and TRBJ1-2; TRBD1 matches at 10 bases. Germline CDR1 and CDR2: LGHDT and YNNKEL (reference sequence). The CDR3 runs to 15 residues. J lost 7 bases, V lost 5 bases, and 10 bases had no gene match.

This clone was found a few times. This rearrangement joins TRBV3-1 (or the pseudogene TRBV3-2) to TRBJ2-7; 7 nucleotides agree with TRBD1. Trimming at V came to 4 bases and at J to 2 bases, leaving 8 bases not matched to a gene. Germline V CDR1 and CDR2: LGHDT, YNNKEL (reference sequence). The CDR3 extends over 15 amino acids. The CDR3 loop is CASSPPNRGTYEQYF. CDR3 DNA sequence: TGTGCCAGCAGCCCACCAAACAGGGGAACCTACGAGCAGTACTTC.

The rearrangement links TRBV2 to TRBJ1-2; 8 bases align to TRBD1. CDR1 SNHLY and CDR2 FYNNEI come from the germline V gene. This CDR3 spans 13 amino acids. V lost 2 bases, J lost 6 bases, and 2 bases stayed unmatched. This CDR3 is CASSESGGHGYTF. In DNA, the CDR3 is TGTGCCAGCAGTGAATCAGGGGGCCATGGCTACACCTTC. The entire variable domain, with the rest obtained from reference TRBV2 and TRBJ1-2, is as follows: EPEVTQTPSHQVTQMGQEVILRCVPISNHLYFYWYRQILGQKVEFLVSFYNNEISEKSEIFDDQFSVERPDGSNFTLKIRSTKLEDSAMYFCASSESGGHGYTFGSGTRLTVV.

The chain has TRBV2 and TRBJ2-7; TRBD1 aligns across 7 bases. The CDR3 spans 14 residues. Germline loops: CDR1 SNHLY, CDR2 FYNNEI. V gave up 5 bases and J gave up 4 bases; unmatched junction bases: 8. This chain's CDR3 is CASSKQGKGYEQYF. The CDR3 region has the DNA TGTGCCAGCAGTAAACAGGGGAAAGGGTACGAGCAGTACTTC. Looking up the rest from reference TRBV2 and TRBJ2-7 gives the full variable domain: EPEVTQTPSHQVTQMGQEVILRCVPISNHLYFYWYRQILGQKVEFLVSFYNNEISEKSEIFDDQFSVERPDGSNFTLKIRSTKLEDSAMYFCASSKQGKGYEQYFGPGTRLTVT.

This clone came up once. The chain links TRBV5-1 to TRBJ1-1; D call uncertain. Germline CDR1 reads SGHRS; CDR2 reads YFSETQ. Trimming shortened V by 5 bases and J by 0 bases, and 2 bases separated the two germline ends. The CDR3 contains 11 residues. Written as DNA, the CDR3 is TGCGCCAGCAGGATGAACACTGAAGCTTTCTTT. Translating it yields CASRMNTEAFF.